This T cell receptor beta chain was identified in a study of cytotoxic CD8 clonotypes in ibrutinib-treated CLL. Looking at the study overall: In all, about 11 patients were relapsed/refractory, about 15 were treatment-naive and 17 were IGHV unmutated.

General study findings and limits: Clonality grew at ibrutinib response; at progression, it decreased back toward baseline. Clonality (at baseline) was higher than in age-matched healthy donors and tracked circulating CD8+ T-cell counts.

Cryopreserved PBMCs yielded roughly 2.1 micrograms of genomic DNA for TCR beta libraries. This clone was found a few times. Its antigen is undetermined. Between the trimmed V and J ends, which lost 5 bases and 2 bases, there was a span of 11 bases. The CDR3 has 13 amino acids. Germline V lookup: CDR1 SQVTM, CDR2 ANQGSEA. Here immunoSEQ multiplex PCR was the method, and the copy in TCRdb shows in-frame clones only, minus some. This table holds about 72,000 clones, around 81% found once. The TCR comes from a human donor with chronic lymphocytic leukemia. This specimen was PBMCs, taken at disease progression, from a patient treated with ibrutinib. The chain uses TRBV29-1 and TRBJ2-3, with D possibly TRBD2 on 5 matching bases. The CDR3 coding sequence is TGCAGCGTTTTGGACTCCTACACAGATACGCAGTATTTT. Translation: CSVLDSYTDTQYF.